Sequencing of this T cell receptor (beta chain) was carried out in a study of blood T cell repertoires in COVID-19. On the study more broadly: Samples of COVID-19 (acute and convalescent) were obtained from the United States, Italy and Spain.

CDR1 is SGHRS, CDR2 YFSETQ, per germline. V lost 0 bases, J lost 2 bases, and 9 bases lay in between. The CDR3 spans 15 residues. Authors' data handling: Estimated nucleated cell counts came from reference gene primer amplification. TCRdb's table, derived via immunoSEQ multiplex PCR, lists solely in-frame clones and lacks some. The D gene and trimming were derived from the DNA, and the V and J assignments and clone size from that table. Here the sample spans around 140,000 clones, 84% being singletons. Participants were aged about 18 to 89 years from approximately 23 US areas. Which cohort a participant joined came from the clinical history participants gave.

Source material: PBMCs or T cells enriched from blood (not recorded which). The sequence came from a woman in her fifties or sixties with acute COVID-19. This chain connects TRBV5-1 to TRBJ1-3, with D unclear. CDR3 coding DNA: TGCGCCAGCAGCTTGGGAGGAGACCCTGGAAACACCATATATTTT. Its protein product is CASSLGGDPGNTIYF.